This TCR beta chain stems from a study of OX40 agonist ivuxolimab in advanced cancers. For the study at large: Under the entry rules, prior anti-PD-1, anti-PD-L1 or anti-CTLA-4 therapy was allowed, and around 36% had some.

Blood was sampled at baseline, cycle 4 day 1, and cycle 7 day 1. The study's findings and limits: In the 0.1 to 3.0 mg/kg range, CD4+ and CD8+ blood T cells had expanded clonally by week 6. CD8+ T cells were the subset that, on average, had more expanded clones than CD4+.

TCRdb's table, derived via immunoSEQ multiplex PCR, lists solely in-frame clones and lacks some. The table has 45,000 to 50,000 clones, 88% seen once. Comments on this clone: Its specificity is not known.

The material sequenced was CD4+ or CD8+ T cells sorted from blood, taken in a trial of the OX40 agonist ivuxolimab. This TCR was recovered from an adult with an advanced solid tumor such as melanoma, head and neck, liver or kidney cancer.

This CDR3 reads CASSLPRQGTEGEREVGELFF. CDR3 DNA: TGTGCCAGCAGTTTGCCTCGACAGGGAACCGAGGGGGAGCGGGAGGTCGGGGAGCTGTTTTTT. The chain employs TRBV27 and TRBJ2-2; TRBD2 matches 9 bases. V dropped 3 bases and J dropped 7; count of bases not matched to a gene: 24. The CDR3 covers 21 residues. CDR1 and CDR2 from the germline V gene are MNHEY and SMNVEV (reference sequence).